Below, 25 T cell receptor beta chains from the same sample are listed, as sequenced in a study of cytomegalovirus exposure and HLA in healthy donors. Data came from immunoSEQ multiplex PCR; TCRdb stores just in-frame clones and leaves some out. There are about 180,000 clones in the sample; approximately 81% occur only once, and approximately 15% lies in the top ten. Sequencing was done on a sample of PBMCs. Receptors were obtained from a man between 18 and 29 years old in good health and CMV-seropositive.

This rearrangement joins TRBV27 to TRBJ2-2; 14 nucleotides match TRBD2. V lost 0 bases to trimming and J lost 10 bases; unmatched junction nucleotides: 16. The germline V gene has CDR1 MNHEY and CDR2 SMNVEV (reference sequence). The CDR3 totals 20 residues. The DNA of the CDR3 is TGTGCCAGCAGTTTATCGGCCCCTCGAGCGGGACTAGCGGGAGTAGTGGAGCTGTTTTTT. Its translation is CASSLSAPRAGLAGVVELFF.

The CDR3 region is CASSPYSYPSTDTQYF. Written as DNA, the CDR3 is TGTGCCAGCAGCCCCTACTCCTATCCTAGCACAGATACGCAGTATTTT. The chain links TRBV28 to TRBJ2-3; D gene unclear. Deletions cut 6 bases from V and 0 bases from J, with 16 bases between. The CDR3 contains 16 residues. Per the germline V gene, CDR1 is MDHEN and CDR2 is SYDVKM.

V is TRBV9 and J is TRBJ2-1; TRBD2 aligns across 8 bases. The germline CDR1 and CDR2 sequences are SGDLS and YYNGEE. Losses at the gene ends were 2 bases for V and 6 bases for J; bases not matched to a gene: 10. The CDR3 consists of 16 residues. CDR3: CASSVGLAGGLNEQFF. CDR3 bases: TGTGCCAGCAGCGTGGGTCTGGCGGGAGGTCTCAATGAGCAGTTCTTC. Supplemented by reference TRBV9 and TRBJ2-1, the full variable domain reads DSGVTQTPKHLITATGQRVTLRCSPRSGDLSVYWYQQSLDQGLQFLIQYYNGEERAKGNILERFSAQQFPDLHSELNLSSLELGDSALYFCASSVGLAGGLNEQFFGPGTRLTVL.

This clone was observed a handful of times. This chain joins TRBV6-5 and TRBJ1-2; no clear D. Trimming left V 5 bases short and J 1 base short, with 11 bases between. CDR3 length: 14 residues. Germline V lookup: CDR1 MNHEY, CDR2 SVGAGI. Here the CDR3 DNA reads TGTGCCAGCAGTGACGGACTGAGTAACTATGGCTACACCTTC. This encodes CASSDGLSNYGYTF.

The chain couples TRBV2 to TRBJ2-1, with D perhaps TRBD2 (5 bases). Germline V CDR1 and CDR2: SNHLY, FYNNEI. Trimming shortened V by 8 bases and J by 5 bases, and 19 bases separated the two germline ends. The CDR3 has 15 residues. The CDR3: CASSESGFGDNEQFF. CDR3 DNA sequence: TGTGCCAGCTCCGAGAGCGGATTCGGGGACAATGAGCAGTTCTTC.

The V call is TRBV14, the J call TRBJ2-7; D is perhaps TRBD1 (5 bases). The CDR3 covers 14 residues. Trimming removed 4 bases from V and 3 bases from J, with 13 bases in between. Germline assignment: CDR1 SGHDN and CDR2 FVKESK. The CDR3: CASSPLGLNYEQYF. As DNA, the CDR3 is TGTGCCAGCAGCCCCTTGGGGCTGAACTACGAGCAGTACTTC. The entire variable domain, with the rest obtained from reference TRBV14 and TRBJ2-7, is as follows: EAGVTQFPSHSVIEKGQTVTLRCDPISGHDNLYWYRRVMGKEIKFLLHFVKESKQDESGMPNNRFLAERTGGTYSTLKVQPAELEDSGVYFCASSPLGLNYEQYFGPGTRLTVT.

The rearrangement uses TRBV9 and TRBJ1-3; D not resolved. V shed 0 bases and J shed 0 bases, with 10 bases lying between them. The CDR3 length is 16 residues. Per germline, CDR1 SGDLS and CDR2 YYNGEE. DNA of the CDR3: TGTGCCAGCAGCGTAGGAGAGGTCTCCTCTGGAAACACCATATATTTT. This translates into CASSVGEVSSGNTIYF.

The gene calls are TRBV28 and TRBJ2-5, with D tentatively TRBD1 (6 bases). Germline V lookup: CDR1 MDHEN, CDR2 SYDVKM. Trimming shortened V by 9 bases and J by 0 bases, and 11 bases separated the two germline ends. The CDR3 has 13 residues. In DNA form, the CDR3 reads TGTGCCAGTCTACAGGGTAACCAAGAGACCCAGTACTTC. Translation: CASLQGNQETQYF.

The genes are TRBV4-1 and TRBJ2-1, with D unclear. The V and J ends lost 8 bases and 15 bases respectively, with 8 bases between them. The CDR3 has 8 residues. Germline loops: CDR1 MGHRA, CDR2 YSYEKL. Here the CDR3 reads CASLEWFF. CDR3 bases: TGCGCCAGCCTAGAGTGGTTCTTC.

The chain links TRBV18 to TRBJ2-5, with TRBD2 matching over 11 bases. Germline CDR1 reads KGHSH; CDR2 reads LQKENI. J lost 2 bases, V lost 5 bases, and 4 bases had no gene match. This CDR3 contains 15 residues. CDR3: CASSRLAGPQETQYF. The DNA of the CDR3 is TGTGCCAGCTCAAGACTAGCGGGACCTCAAGAGACCCAGTACTTC.

The genes are TRBV4-1 and TRBJ1-5; D uncertain. This CDR3 is 14 amino acids long. Trimming took off 2 bases at V and 0 bases at J, with 5 bases between the two ends. Germline V gene data show CDR1 as MGHRA and CDR2 as YSYEKL. The CDR3 bases are TGCGCCAGCAGCCAACAGAATAGCAATCAGCCCCAGCATTTT. Residues: CASSQQNSNQPQHF.

V gene TRBV20-1 combines with J gene TRBJ2-7; possibly TRBD1 for D (5 bases). Germline CDR1 and CDR2: DFQATT and SNEGSKA (reference sequence). The CDR3 sequence is 11 residues long. V was clipped by 2 bases and J by 4 bases, with 6 bases between them. The CDR3 nucleotides are TGCAGTGCTAGAAAGGGGTACGAGCAGTACTTC. Translating it yields CSARKGYEQYF.

The rearrangement joins TRBV15 to TRBJ1-3; a possible D gene is TRBD1 (6 bases). Trimming shortened V by 4 bases and J by 0 bases, and 13 bases separated the two germline ends. CDR1 and CDR2 (germline): LNHNV, YYDKDF (reference sequence). This CDR3 region has 16 residues. In nucleotides, the CDR3 is TGTGCCACCAGCAACCCGGACAGTCGCTCTGGAAACACCATATATTTT. Amino acid sequence: CATSNPDSRSGNTIYF.

The rearrangement links TRBV28 to TRBJ2-7; D possibly corresponds to TRBD1 (5 bases). Germline lookup yields CDR1 MDHEN and CDR2 SYDVKM. The CDR3 is 11 amino acids. The V and J ends lost 3 bases and 9 bases respectively, with 9 bases between them. CDR3 residues: CASSFTGAQYF. The CDR3 nucleotides read TGTGCCAGCAGTTTTACAGGAGCGCAGTACTTC.

This chain links TRBV11-2 with TRBJ2-5, with a weak D call TRBD1 (6 bases). Trimming stripped 3 bases from V and 5 bases from J, with 10 bases between. This CDR3 spans 13 amino acids. Germline CDR1 reads SGHAT; CDR2 reads FQNNGV. CDR3 coding DNA: TGTGCCAGCAGCTTGGGACAAGGGGAGACCCAGTACTTC. Its protein product is CASSLGQGETQYF.

The J gene is TRBJ2-7, the V gene TRBV27; perhaps TRBD2 as D (6 bases). The CDR3 totals 15 residues. CDR1 is MNHEY, CDR2 SMNVEV, per germline (reference sequence). The V end was cut by 2 bases, the J end by 2 bases, with 13 bases between. CDR3 in amino acids: CASSLTTGGAYEQYF. CDR3 DNA: TGTGCCAGCAGTTTAACCACAGGAGGGGCCTACGAGCAGTACTTC.

The chain couples TRBV7-9 to TRBJ2-7; D may be TRBD2 (6 bases). CDR3 size: 15 residues. Trimming pared 0 bases from V and 3 bases from J, leaving 12 bases between. Germline V CDR1 and CDR2: SEHNR, FQNEAQ (reference sequence). CDR3 bases: TGTGCCAGCAGCTTAGCCGGGGGAAGGGGCTACGAGCAGTACTTC. Its translation: CASSLAGGRGYEQYF.

The J gene is TRBJ1-6, the V gene TRBV25-1, with D tentatively TRBD1 (6 bases). Trimming left V 5 bases short and J 9 bases short, with 14 bases between. Germline V gives CDR1 MGHDK, CDR2 SYGVNS. This CDR3 region has 14 residues. CDR3 protein: CASSLQGWPSPLHF. The CDR3 region has the DNA TGTGCCAGCAGTTTACAGGGTTGGCCTTCACCCCTCCACTTT. Using reference TRBV25-1 and TRBJ1-6 for the parts outside the CDR3, the full variable domain is EADIYQTPRYLVIGTGKKITLECSQTMGHDKMYWYQQDPGMELHLIHYSYGVNSTEKGDLSSESTVSRIRTEHFPLTLESARPSHTSQYLCASSLQGWPSPLHFGNGTRLTVT.

This clone was recorded only once. The chain carries TRBV5-4 and TRBJ2-7, with D possibly matching TRBD1 (6 bases). The V gene's germline CDR1 is SGHNT and CDR2 YYREEE (reference sequence). V gave up 1 base and J gave up 1 base, with 12 bases separating them. The CDR3 runs 15 residues. The CDR3 sequence: CASSLFGTQSYEQYF. The DNA for the CDR3 is TGTGCCAGCAGCTTGTTCGGGACACAATCCTACGAGCAGTACTTC. Full variable domain (remainder filled in from reference TRBV5-4 and TRBJ2-7): ETGVTQSPTHLIKTRGQQVTLRCSSQSGHNTVSWYQQALGQGPQFIFQYYREEENGRGNFPPRFSGLQFPNYSSELNVNALELDDSALYLCASSLFGTQSYEQYFGPGTRLTVT.

The chain joins TRBV30 to TRBJ2-3; 8 nucleotides match TRBD2. This CDR3 has 18 amino acids. Trimming took 3 bases from V and 2 from J; bases not matched to a gene: 16. Germline V lookup: CDR1 GTSNPN, CDR2 SVGIG (reference sequence). CDR3 sequence: CAWRSTPKAGELTDTQYF. The CDR3, as DNA: TGTGCCTGGAGATCAACACCGAAAGCGGGGGAGCTCACAGATACGCAGTATTTT.

The CDR3 reads CATSSVGGYPEAFF. The CDR3 DNA is TGTGCCACGTCTTCAGTGGGGGGTTACCCTGAAGCTTTCTTT. The chain couples TRBV28 to TRBJ1-1; D perhaps matches TRBD1 (5 bases). CDR3 size: 14 residues. V was trimmed by 10 bases and J by 6 bases, leaving 21 bases between them. Per germline, CDR1 MDHEN and CDR2 SYDVKM.

This chain connects TRBV10-1 to TRBJ2-6; TRBD2 aligns across 7 bases. CDR1 and CDR2 (germline): WNHNN, SYGVQD (reference sequence). The CDR3 extends over 15 amino acids. The V segment lost 10 bases and the J segment 2 bases; nucleotides outside the gene matches: 8. Written as DNA, the CDR3 is TGCGCCATCAAAATGGGAGGGACTGGGGCCAACGTCCTGACTTTC. This encodes CAIKMGGTGANVLTF.

This clone was counted a few times. The chain is built from TRBV30 and TRBJ1-6; D unclear. The V end was cut by 1 base, the J end by 7 bases, with 11 bases between. Per germline, CDR1 GTSNPN and CDR2 SVGIG (reference sequence). The CDR3 is 14 residues long. The CDR3 here is CAWSGEPGNSPLHF. As DNA, the CDR3 is TGTGCCTGGAGTGGGGAGCCCGGGAATTCACCCCTCCACTTT. Full variable domain (remainder filled in from reference TRBV30 and TRBJ1-6): SQTIHQWPATLVQPVGSPLSLECTVEGTSNPNLYWYRQAAGRGLQLLFYSVGIGQISSEVPQNLSASRPQDRQFILSSKKLLLSDSGFYLCAWSGEPGNSPLHFGNGTRLTVT.

The chain employs TRBV6-1 and TRBJ2-7; 9 nucleotides align to TRBD1. This CDR3 region has 15 residues. After removal of 8 bases from V and 7 bases from J, the junction contained 15 bases not matched to a gene. The germline V gene has CDR1 MNHNS and CDR2 SASEGT. CDR3 protein: CASSLYGTGIEEQYF. The CDR3 coding sequence is TGTGCCAGCTCCCTTTACGGGACAGGGATAGAAGAGCAGTACTTC.

The genes are TRBV7-9 and TRBJ2-7, with D maybe TRBD2 (6 bases). CDR1 and CDR2 from the germline V gene are SEHNR and FQNEAQ (reference sequence). This CDR3 is 17 amino acids long. The germline V and J ends were trimmed by 5 bases and 2 bases, with 22 bases remaining between them. The CDR3 DNA reads as TGTGCCAGCAGCCCCGGGGGTGGCGGGCCCCAGACCTACGAGCAGTACTTC. Translation: CASSPGGGGPQTYEQYF.